A selection of T cell receptor beta chains follows, all from one sample in a study of beta chain features in type 1 diabetes. TCRdb's copy holds only in-frame clones and misses some; the assay was immunoSEQ multiplex PCR. The table lists 200,000 to 250,000 clones, 9.5% to 13% of them singletons. What was sequenced was central memory CD4+ T cells from blood. The origin of the receptors is a man younger than 35 in good health. CDR3s include the opening cysteine and the closing phenylalanine or tryptophan. Each record gives: J gene, D gene, V gene, clone size, CDR3 protein, CDR3 DNA. The D gene is left open where the match is weak. Part of the rows lack a size; the others show once, few, many or a class for expanded clones.

>TRBJ2-5|NA|TRBV4-1|few
CASSQDPRDWQETQYF
TGCGCCAGCAGCCAAGATCCCCGGGACTGGCAAGAGACCCAGTACTTC
>TRBJ2-7|NA|TRBV5-1|NA
CASSQTGNYEQYF
TGCGCCAGCAGCCAGACAGGCAATTACGAGCAGTACTTC
>TRBJ1-1|NA|TRBV13|NA
CASSPRVWAEAFF
TGTGCCAGCAGCCCCAGGGTTTGGGCTGAAGCTTTCTTT
>TRBJ1-5|NA|TRBV7-2|NA
CASSSPGWGPQHF
TGTGCCAGCAGCTCCCCGGGTTGGGGGCCCCAGCATTTT
>TRBJ1-1|NA|TRBV6-6|NA
CASRSRDTEAFF
TGTGCCAGCAGGTCGAGGGATACTGAAGCTTTCTTT
>TRBJ2-2|TRBD2|TRBV7-9|NA
CASSPPRIAGEVGELFF
TGTGCCAGCAGTCCCCCGAGGATAGCGGGAGAGGTCGGGGAGCTGTTTTTT
>TRBJ2-6|NA|TRBV28|many
CASSSDHRDSGANVLTF
TGTGCCAGCAGCTCAGATCACAGAGACTCTGGGGCCAACGTCCTGACTTTC
>TRBJ2-3|TRBD2|TRBV5-1|NA
CASSLALGLTTTDTQYF
TGCGCCAGCAGCTTGGCCCTGGGACTAACGACCACAGATACGCAGTATTTT
>TRBJ2-1|TRBD2|TRBV5-6|few
CASSPGASGVGNEQFF
TGTGCCAGCAGCCCCGGGGCTAGCGGGGTTGGAAATGAGCAGTTCTTC
>TRBJ2-3|NA|TRBV6-6|few
CASSSRTPGTDTQYF
TGTGCCAGCAGTTCGAGGACCCCTGGCACAGATACGCAGTATTTT
>TRBJ2-7|NA|TRBV28|few
CASRTARGYEQYF
TGTGCCAGCAGAACGGCTCGAGGCTACGAGCAGTACTTC
>TRBJ1-5|NA|TRBV5-1|few
CASSLSGGNQPQHF
TGCGCCAGCAGCTTGTCTGGGGGGAATCAGCCCCAGCATTTT
>TRBJ2-3|NA|TRBV18|NA
CASSPPGRDTQYF
TGTGCCAGCTCACCACCGGGTCGCGATACGCAGTATTTT
>TRBJ2-2|TRBD1|TRBV29-1|NA
CSVRSGTGNTGELFF
TGCAGCGTTAGGTCCGGGACAGGGAACACCGGGGAGCTGTTTTTT
>TRBJ2-1|NA|TRBV21-1|NA
CASSGGLAGPNDNEQFF
TGTGCCAGCAGCGGTGGACTAGCGGGGCCCAATGACAATGAGCAGTTCTTC
>TRBJ2-3|NA|TRBV30|many
CAWSVLLASTDTQYF
TGTGCCTGGAGTGTACTCCTAGCTAGCACAGATACGCAGTATTTT
>TRBJ1-5|TRBD1|TRBV19|few
CASAPDRDQPQHF
TGTGCCAGCGCCCCGGACAGGGATCAGCCCCAGCATTTT
>TRBJ2-7|TRBD2|TRBV11-2|NA
CASSLPGLASYEQYF
TGTGCCAGCAGCTTACCGGGACTAGCGAGCTACGAGCAGTACTTC
>TRBJ2-3|NA|TRBV9|many
CASSVRDGYTDTQYF
TGTGCCAGCAGCGTAAGGGACGGATACACAGATACGCAGTATTTT
>TRBJ2-2|TRBD1|TRBV18|once
CASSPTGEEGELFF
TGTGCCAGCTCACCGACAGGGGAGGAAGGGGAGCTGTTTTTT
>TRBJ2-5|NA|TRBV6-5|few
CASSYRADQETQYF
TGTGCCAGCAGTTACCGGGCAGATCAAGAGACCCAGTACTTC
>TRBJ2-5|NA|TRBV7-9|once
CASSLVSTGLGQQTQYF
TGTGCCAGCAGCTTAGTGAGTACAGGATTAGGACAGCAGACCCAGTACTTC
>TRBJ1-1|NA|TRBV15|once
CATSRPQKQGPLNTEAFF
TGTGCCACCAGCAGACCGCAAAAACAGGGTCCTCTGAACACTGAAGCTTTCTTT
>TRBJ1-5|NA|TRBV4-1|few
CASSQDGLVGLGQPQHF
TGCGCCAGCAGCCAAGATGGTTTAGTGGGGCTAGGTCAGCCCCAGCATTTT
>TRBJ2-5|TRBD1|TRBV7-9|few
CASSVHETGGDETQYF
TGTGCCAGCAGCGTACATGAGACAGGGGGCGATGAGACCCAGTACTTC
>TRBJ2-5|TRBD2|TRBV18|few
CASSPQREYVETQYF
TGTGCCAGCTCACCACAGCGGGAGTACGTCGAGACCCAGTACTTC
>TRBJ1-1|NA|TRBV5-4|few
CASSPGAANTEAFF
TGTGCCAGCAGCCCGGGTGCAGCGAACACTGAAGCTTTCTTT
>TRBJ1-2|TRBD1|TRBV29-1|NA
CSVGIGQGYGYTF
TGCAGCGTTGGGATAGGACAGGGCTATGGCTACACCTTC
>TRBJ2-7|NA|TRBV28|NA
CATGAGPYEQYF
TGTGCCACCGGGGCGGGACCCTACGAGCAGTACTTC
>TRBJ2-1|TRBD2|TRBV2|NA
CASTRLAGVNEQFF
TGTGCCAGCACCCGACTAGCGGGAGTTAATGAGCAGTTCTTC
>TRBJ1-1|NA|TRBV30|NA
CAWSVRPREGTEAFF
TGTGCCTGGAGTGTAAGGCCCCGTGAAGGCACTGAAGCTTTCTTT
>TRBJ2-3|NA|TRBV7-2|many
CASSLVAATQYF
TGTGCCAGCAGCTTAGTGGCAGCTACGCAGTATTTT
>TRBJ2-3|NA|TRBV15|few
CATSRDTSDRGTQYF
TGTGCCACCAGCAGAGACACTTCGGATCGGGGTACGCAGTATTTT
>TRBJ1-3|NA|TRBV9|NA
CASSVGGSSGNTIYF
TGTGCCAGCAGCGTAGGCGGGAGCTCTGGAAACACCATATATTTT
>TRBJ2-1|TRBD2|TRBV7-2|NA
CASSFPIAGSFSSYNEQFF
TGTGCCAGCAGCTTCCCCATAGCGGGTTCCTTCAGCTCCTACAATGAGCAGTTCTTC
>TRBJ1-1|TRBD1|TRBV14|few
CASSPIGQANTEAFF
TGTGCCAGCAGCCCTATCGGACAGGCGAACACTGAAGCTTTCTTT
>TRBJ1-5|NA|TRBV6-1|NA
CASSNRDSNQPQHF
TGTGCCAGCAGTAACAGGGATAGCAATCAGCCCCAGCATTTT
>TRBJ2-2|NA|TRBV11-3|NA
CASSFDTAGGELFF
TGTGCCAGCAGCTTCGACACGGCCGGCGGGGAGCTGTTTTTT
>TRBJ2-7|NA|TRBV20-1|many
CSTGYEQYF
TGCAGCACAGGGTACGAGCAGTACTTC
>TRBJ2-7|NA|TRBV4-3|NA
CASSRRRGPYEQYF
TGCGCCAGCAGCCGTCGCAGGGGCCCCTACGAGCAGTACTTC
>TRBJ1-4|NA|TRBV9|many
CASSVEGGVTNEKLFF
TGTGCCAGCAGCGTAGAAGGGGGAGTAACTAATGAAAAACTGTTTTTT